The text below deals with one TCR beta chain. What it binds is not known. A much larger clone differs by one base, so this may be a read error. RNA transcripts served as the template for amplifying TCR beta CDR3 regions. A set of HTBI primers served as the primers for a first-round RT-PCR of the TCR CDR3. TCRdb called the multiplex PCR reads again in MiXCR, with one record for every CDR3 protein. The sample consists of 200,000 to 250,000 distinct CDR3 sequences, over 20% of them appearing once. The CDR3 length is 11 residues. Germline CDR1 is MNHNS and CDR2 is SASEGT. V shed 6 bases and J shed 10 bases, with 10 bases lying between them. Individuals with ophthalmopathy presented a Clinical Activity Score of at least 3, a NOSPECS grade of at least 4 and a duration under 3 months. Lactation, pregnancy, other autoimmune disease or uncontrolled infection led to exclusion of patients. The record originates from a study of T cells in Graves' hyperthyroidism and ophthalmopathy. Study outcomes and limitations: Most expanded thyroid clonotypes above 0.001 recurred in blood.

This sequence originates from a woman aged 40 to 49 with Graves' ophthalmopathy. The rearrangement uses TRBV6-1 and TRBJ2-1, with D hard to call. Sequenced: blood. The CDR3 DNA sequence: TGTGCCAGCAGCACGACGGACGAGCAGTTCTTC. Protein sequence: CASSTTDEQFF.